What follows are 26 T cell receptor beta chains derived from one specimen sequenced in a study of T cell responses to AZD1222 COVID-19 vaccine. Sequenced by immunoSEQ multiplex PCR; TCRdb stores in-frame clones only, minus some. This table holds around 140,000 clones, roughly nine tenths found once. The material was peripheral blood, obtained on day 0 of AZD1222 vaccination. These receptors all come from an adult in good health.

A few counts support this clone. This sequence joins TRBV7-2 and TRBJ2-1; a possible D gene is TRBD2 (6 bases). CDR1 SGHTA and CDR2 FQGNSA come from the germline V gene. The CDR3 extends over 13 amino acids. V lost 8 bases to trimming and J lost 6 bases, with 14 bases between them. CDR3 sequence reads: CASRPGTSNEQFF. The CDR3 nucleotides are TGTGCCAGCCGGCCCGGGACTTCCAATGAGCAGTTCTTC. The whole variable domain, filled in from reference TRBV7-2 and TRBJ2-1, reads GAGVSQSPSNKVTEKGKDVELRCDPISGHTALYWYRQSLGQGLEFLIYFQGNSAPDKSGLPSDRFSAERTGGSVSTLTIQRTQQEDSAVYLCASRPGTSNEQFFGPGTRLTVL.

V gene TRBV19 combines with J gene TRBJ1-1; 7 nucleotides match TRBD1. CDR3 size: 15 residues. Germline-derived CDR1 and CDR2 are LNHDA and SQIVND (reference sequence). V shed 2 bases, J shed 4 bases, and the junction held 7 bases outside the gene matches. DNA of the CDR3: TGTGCCAGTAGTATAAGAGGGCCAGGGGGCACTGAAGCTTTCTTT. Translation: CASSIRGPGGTEAFF.

The chain is built from TRBV10-1 and TRBJ2-7; D is perhaps TRBD2 (5 bases). Trimming pared 6 bases from V and 4 bases from J, leaving 16 bases between. From germline, CDR1 is WNHNN and CDR2 SYGVQD (reference sequence). This CDR3 is built from 14 residues. The CDR3 DNA sequence: TGCGCCAGCAGGGGCACTGGGTGGAGGTACGAGCAGTACTTC. Protein sequence: CASRGTGWRYEQYF.

The chain joins TRBV9 to TRBJ1-2; D remains ambiguous. Germline CDR1 and CDR2: SGDLS and YYNGEE. The CDR3 sequence is 16 residues long. The V gene lost 0 bases and the J gene lost 10 bases, with 22 bases spanning the gap. CDR3 in amino acids: CASSVEVYGDSGDYTF. The DNA of the CDR3 is TGTGCCAGCAGCGTAGAGGTTTATGGGGATAGCGGAGACTACACCTTC.

The V call is TRBV20-1, the J call TRBJ2-7; D is unclear. Trimming stripped 0 bases from V and 2 bases from J, with 2 bases between. Germline CDR1 reads DFQATT; CDR2 reads SNEGSKA (reference sequence). The CDR3 consists of 11 residues. The CDR3 bases are TGCAGTGCTAGAGATCCCTACGAGCAGTACTTC. Amino acids: CSARDPYEQYF.

This clone was counted once. The chain carries TRBV9 and TRBJ2-5; 11 nucleotides agree with TRBD2. CDR3 length equals 16 residues. From germline, CDR1 is SGDLS and CDR2 YYNGEE. The V and J ends lost 0 bases and 7 bases, in that order; junction bases with no gene match: 8. The DNA for the CDR3 is TGTGCCAGCAGCGTAGACCTAGCGGGGGGCCCAGGGACCCAGTACTTC. Amino acids: CASSVDLAGGPGTQYF.

The V gene is TRBV28, the J gene TRBJ2-5; possible D gene TRBD1, 5 bases. The CDR3 has 14 amino acids. Trimming left V 5 bases short and J 5 bases short, with 15 bases between. Per germline, CDR1 MDHEN and CDR2 SYDVKM. The CDR3 DNA is TGTGCCAGCAGTACCCTTGGGGCGTCGGAGACCCAGTACTTC. Translating it yields CASSTLGASETQYF.

The chain carries TRBV7-6 and TRBJ2-1; D is possibly TRBD2 (5 bases). V gave up 0 bases and J gave up 0 bases, with 18 bases separating them. In germline, CDR1 is SGHVS, CDR2 FNYEAQ. The CDR3 length is 19 residues. The CDR3 DNA reads TGTGCCAGCAGCTTAGCAGCTAAGCGGACGGGGAGCTCCTACAATGAGCAGTTCTTC. It codes for CASSLAAKRTGSSYNEQFF.

The chain employs TRBV27 and TRBJ1-1, with D maybe TRBD1 (6 bases). Germline V gene lookup returns CDR1 MNHEY and CDR2 SMNVEV (reference sequence). The CDR3 totals 16 residues. Deletions cut 7 bases from V and 4 bases from J, with 22 bases between. CDR3 sequence reads: CASKIGLGGSGTEAFF. The CDR3 nucleotides read TGTGCCAGCAAAATTGGTTTGGGGGGCTCGGGCACTGAAGCTTTCTTT.

The chain combines TRBV7-2 with TRBJ2-5; D possibly corresponds to TRBD1 (6 bases). V was shortened by 4 bases and J by 3 bases, with 12 bases between the two germline ends. The germline V gene has CDR1 SGHTA and CDR2 FQGNSA. The CDR3 totals 14 residues. The CDR3 loop reads CASSSSGTKETQYF. The CDR3 bases are TGTGCCAGCAGCTCCTCCGGGACAAAAGAGACCCAGTACTTC.

In this sample, this clone turned up once. The V and J genes are TRBV4-3 and TRBJ1-1; a weak D match, TRBD1 (6 bases). This CDR3 comprises 14 residues. Trimming took 1 base from V and 7 from J, leaving 13 bases between them. Germline V lookup: CDR1 LGHNA, CDR2 YSLEER. This chain's CDR3 is CASSQVTGASEAFF. In DNA, the CDR3 is TGCGCCAGCAGCCAAGTGACGGGGGCTAGTGAAGCTTTCTTT.

Details on this clone: A junction boundary mismatches the germline segment, possibly from a read error. V gene TRBV27 combines with J gene TRBJ1-2, with 8 nucleotides matching TRBD1. Germline V gives CDR1 MNHEY, CDR2 SMNVEV (reference sequence). This CDR3 is built from 12 residues. The chain's CDR3 is CASSPRTGKTLF. In DNA form, the CDR3 reads TGTGCCAGCAGTCCCCGGACAGGGAAAACCCTCTTC.

This chain connects TRBV5-5 to TRBJ1-3; D not certain. CDR3 length: 12 amino acids. The germline V gene encodes CDR1 SGHKS and CDR2 YYEKEE (reference sequence). Between the trimmed V and J ends, which lost 5 bases and 15 bases, there was a span of 18 bases. CDR3 sequence reads: CASRNQVEREYF. CDR3 in DNA: TGTGCCAGCAGGAACCAAGTGGAGCGAGAATATTTT.

This chain uses TRBV12-5 with TRBJ2-7; possible D gene TRBD1, 6 bases. The ends were cut back, 5 bases at V and 6 bases at J, with 14 bases in the middle. The CDR3 loop spans 13 amino acids. Per the germline V gene, CDR1 is LGHNT and CDR2 is FRNRAP. The CDR3 spells CASGLNTGREQYF. The CDR3, as DNA: TGTGCTAGTGGTCTCAATACAGGGCGCGAGCAGTACTTC.

The rearrangement uses TRBV5-6 and TRBJ1-2; a possible D gene is TRBD1 (5 bases). This CDR3 has 13 amino acids. Deletions cut 1 base from V and 4 bases from J, with 8 bases between. Germline V gene sequence: CDR1 SGHDT, CDR2 YYEEEE. CDR3 in amino acids: CASSLLGGYGYTF. As DNA, the CDR3 is TGTGCCAGCAGCTTGCTTGGGGGCTATGGCTACACCTTC. Looking up the rest from reference TRBV5-6 and TRBJ1-2 gives the full variable domain: DAGVTQSPTHLIKTRGQQVTLRCSPKSGHDTVSWYQQALGQGPQFIFQYYEEEERQRGNFPDRFSGHQFPNYSSELNVNALLLGDSALYLCASSLLGGYGYTFGSGTRLTVV.

The chain employs TRBV29-1 and TRBJ1-1, with D possibly TRBD1 on 6 matching bases. CDR1 and CDR2 from the germline V gene are SQVTM and ANQGSEA. V lost 1 base and J lost 10, with 13 bases in between. The CDR3 sequence is 12 residues long. CDR3 coding DNA: TGCAGCGTTGAAGGACAGGATACAGGAGCTTTCTTT. Protein sequence: CSVEGQDTGAFF.

The V and J genes are TRBV3-1 (or the pseudogene TRBV3-2) and TRBJ2-7; D is undetermined. The CDR3 loop spans 14 amino acids. V lost 4 bases and J lost 2, with 12 bases in between. CDR1 is LGHDT, CDR2 YNNKEL, per germline (reference sequence). CDR3 residues: CASSPRFTTYEQYF. In nucleotides, the CDR3 is TGTGCCAGCAGCCCTAGATTTACCACCTACGAGCAGTACTTC.

This clone was detected only a few times. CDR3 sequence reads: CASSVRGVPSEGTQYF. The CDR3 DNA reads as TGTGCCAGCAGCGTTCGGGGGGTCCCTTCTGAGGGAACGCAGTATTTT. The V gene is TRBV9, the J gene TRBJ2-3, with 7 bases that match TRBD2. CDR3 length: 16 amino acids. Germline V gene sequence: CDR1 SGDLS, CDR2 YYNGEE. The V segment lost 2 bases and the J segment 9 bases; nucleotides outside the gene matches: 15.

The V gene is TRBV6-2 or TRBV6-3, the J gene TRBJ2-5, with 9 nucleotides matching TRBD2. CDR3 length equals 18 residues. Germline loops: CDR1 MNHEY, CDR2 SVGEGT. V lost 4 bases, J lost 1 base, and 13 bases stayed unmatched. The CDR3 loop reads CASSSLATSGSPQETQYF. The CDR3 nucleotides read TGTGCCAGCAGTTCCCTCGCCACTAGCGGGTCACCCCAAGAGACCCAGTACTTC.

The genes are TRBV7-3 and TRBJ2-1; TRBD2 matches 8 bases. The CDR3 sequence is 17 residues long. Trimming took 5 bases from V and 4 from J; bases not matched to a gene: 13. Germline loops: CDR1 SGHTA, CDR2 FQGTGA. DNA for the CDR3: TGTGCCAGCAGCGGCGGGAAGGGAGCGGGGGAGTACAATGAGCAGTTCTTC. Translated, it gives CASSGGKGAGEYNEQFF.

This chain joins TRBV7-2 and TRBJ2-3; no reliable D call. The CDR3 is 14 amino acids. Looked up from germline, CDR1 is SGHTA and CDR2 is FQGNSA. Trimming took off 0 bases at V and 6 bases at J, with 10 bases between the two ends. CDR3 sequence (DNA): TGTGCCAGCAGCTTAGCCGGTGGTATGGATACGCAGTATTTT. Its protein product is CASSLAGGMDTQYF.

The chain joins TRBV7-2 to TRBJ1-1, with D maybe TRBD1 (5 bases). The CDR3 covers 15 residues. V lost 5 bases to trimming and J lost 6 bases, with 19 bases between them. Germline CDR1 and CDR2: SGHTA and FQGNSA. CDR3 residues: CASSAPGGVEPEAFF. CDR3 DNA: TGTGCCAGCAGCGCGCCGGGGGGGGTCGAGCCTGAAGCTTTCTTT.

This chain uses TRBV1 with TRBJ2-3; the D call in the table, TRBD2, was not verified against the DNA. TRBV1 is designated a pseudogene. The CDR3 length is 18 residues. CDR3 residues: CTSSQDSGGQCSTDTQYF. For the CDR3, the DNA is TGCACCAGCAGCCAAGATAGCGGGGGTCAATGTAGCACAGATACGCAGTATTTT.

The CDR3 DNA follows: TGTGCCAGCAGCTTAGCAGGTGCCCTCAATGAGCAGTTCTTC. It is translated as CASSLAGALNEQFF. The V call is TRBV11-1, the J call TRBJ2-1; D is uncertain. Germline CDR1 is SGHAT and CDR2 is FQDESV (reference sequence). V was shortened by 0 bases and J by 6 bases, with 9 bases between the two germline ends. This CDR3 spans 14 amino acids.

The chain is built from TRBV6-5 and TRBJ1-1; D ambiguous. The CDR3 is 13 amino acids. Germline V gene data show CDR1 as MNHEY and CDR2 as SVGAGI. Trimming removed 8 bases at V and 2 bases at J, with 12 bases between. CDR3: CASARQSNTEAFF. The CDR3 DNA follows: TGTGCCAGCGCCAGGCAGAGCAACACTGAAGCTTTCTTT.

V and J are TRBV7-2 and TRBJ2-3; D is uncertain. The CDR3 has 12 residues. Germline CDR1 is SGHTA and CDR2 is FQGNSA. V was clipped by 5 bases and J by 7 bases, with 10 bases between them. CDR3 in amino acids: CASSPTAHTQYF. The CDR3 region has the DNA TGTGCCAGCAGCCCAACCGCCCATACGCAGTATTTT.